The clone carrying this T cell receptor beta chain was seen only once. This specimen belongs to a study of blood T cell repertoires in COVID-19. Study-wide context: The United States, Italy and Spain supplied acute and convalescent COVID-19 samples. T cells, B-cell-depleted T cells, or PBMCs provided the cDNA or gDNA that served as material.

Methods used by the authors: Nucleated cell counts were estimated from reference gene primer amplification. Measured with immunoSEQ multiplex PCR; TCRdb has only the in-frame clones, and not every one. Clonal size and the V and J genes are those of that table, whereas D and trimming came from the DNA. This table has over 200,000 clones, 81% appearing once. Germline V gene sequence: CDR1 MNHNY, CDR2 SVGAGI (reference sequence). V lost 8 bases and J lost 6, with 11 bases in between. The CDR3 sequence is 13 residues long. This clonotype was obtained from a woman older than 75 with acute or convalescent COVID-19. This chain links TRBV6-6 with TRBJ1-6; tentative D call: TRBD1 (5 bases). Sequenced sample: peripheral blood. The CDR3 sequence: CASRQPFNSPLHF. The DNA for the CDR3 is TGTGCCAGCCGACAGCCCTTTAATTCACCCCTCCACTTT.